The 3 T cell receptor beta chains below come from one sample, sequenced in a study of cytomegalovirus exposure and HLA in healthy donors. Measured with immunoSEQ multiplex PCR; TCRdb has only the in-frame clones, and not every one. Among about 160,000 clones listed, roughly nine tenths were seen once. Sequencing was performed on PBMCs. The receptors shown here come from a woman in her 30s in good health and CMV-seronegative.

This sequence joins TRBV14 and TRBJ1-1; D is uncertain. V was shortened by 1 base and J by 5 bases, with 11 bases between the two germline ends. CDR1 and CDR2 from the germline V gene are SGHDN and FVKESK. The CDR3 loop spans 14 amino acids. The CDR3 coding sequence is TGTGCCAGCAGCCAAGCTCCGGAAGTTACTGAAGCTTTCTTT. Translated: CASSQAPEVTEAFF.

The gene calls are TRBV29-1 and TRBJ1-1; a possible D gene is TRBD1 (6 bases). Germline assignment: CDR1 SQVTM and CDR2 ANQGSEA. CDR3 length: 14 amino acids. Trimming cost V 7 bases and J 1 base, with 16 bases left between them. The CDR3 loop reads CSATSRTANTEAFF. CDR3 in DNA: TGCAGCGCCACCTCTAGGACAGCGAACACTGAAGCTTTCTTT.

The CDR3 DNA reads as TGTGCTAGTGGTTTGCAAACCGTCGGAAACACCATATATTTT. Encoded protein: CASGLQTVGNTIYF. This sequence joins TRBV12-5 and TRBJ1-3, with D unclear. Trimming cost V 2 bases and J 4 bases, with 9 bases left between them. The CDR3 sequence is 14 residues long. The germline CDR1 and CDR2 sequences are LGHNT and FRNRAP.